This is a list of T cell receptor beta chains from one sample in a study of T cells expressing NK-cell markers. TCRdb reprocessed the 5' RACE reads and keeps a single row for each CDR3 protein, giving no DNA. Its table lists 160,000 or so distinct CDR3 sequences. Source material: blood T cells: a sorted CD56 or NKG2C T cell subset, CD4+ or CD8+ T cells, or bulk PBMC T cells (not recorded which). The receptors stem from a woman aged 18 to 75 in good health. Both conserved end residues are part of each CDR3.

V,J,CDR3
TRBV12-3/TRBV12-4,TRBJ1-2,CASSSETLDNYGYTF
TRBV7-8,TRBJ1-1,CASSLGYGGQFKVEAFF
TRBV20-1,TRBJ2-1,CSAKTYGRGYNEQFF
TRBV20-1,TRBJ2-7,CSASGRGVSYEQYF
TRBV5-1,TRBJ2-3,CASSRAEGRATDTQYF
TRBV20-1,TRBJ2-1,CSARDRRSSNEQFF
TRBV7-2,TRBJ1-2,CASSLALLRGYGYTF
TRBV3-1,TRBJ1-2,CASSQDMIRQVGYTF
TRBV7-2,TRBJ1-2,CASSFTGASYGYTF
TRBV3-1,TRBJ2-1,CASSQVGLAGDQFF
TRBV12-3/TRBV12-4,TRBJ2-5,CASSSGLLAGKETQYF
TRBV6-1,TRBJ1-3,CAARENSGNTIYF
TRBV7-6,TRBJ1-1,CASSLFFQVVRNTEAFF
TRBV12-3/TRBV12-4,TRBJ1-2,CASIPSGSTRLYGYTF
TRBV7-3,TRBJ2-1,CASSPTSPHEQFF
TRBV20-1,TRBJ1-2,CSARGSTGGYTF
TRBV5-4,TRBJ1-2,CASSLGAVGYTF
TRBV20-1,TRBJ2-5,CSARASGTYRETQYF
TRBV28,TRBJ2-5,CASSPTGVSGRLQETQYF
TRBV3-1,TRBJ2-3,CASSQGLAPTITDTQYF
TRBV5-1,TRBJ2-3,CASSSRVIGADTQYF
TRBV20-1,TRBJ2-2,CSARSGTSGNTGELFF
TRBV28,TRBJ2-1,CASSVAGPYNEQFF
TRBV7-9,TRBJ2-7,CASSLSGVDYEQYF
TRBV25-1,TRBJ2-7,CASSEYSDRTDEQYF
TRBV12-3/TRBV12-4,TRBJ2-3,CASNSGLAGTDTQYF
TRBV7-3,TRBJ2-5,CASSGWGGMMETQYF
TRBV5-1,TRBJ2-1,CASSLEGGRNEQFF
TRBV18,TRBJ2-3,CASSPPGGFDTQYF
TRBV29-1,TRBJ1-2,CSGARDTLNYGYTF
TRBV5-6,TRBJ1-5,CASSLGYIGQGNQPQHF
TRBV11-2,TRBJ2-1,CASSLIPPDRQGDVYDEQFF
TRBV7-9,TRBJ2-1,CASSSRGQRELNEQFF
TRBV6-5,TRBJ1-4,CASTPAPAFNEKLFF
TRBV5-5,TRBJ1-6,CASSFELANSPLHF
TRBV27,TRBJ2-5,CASSYQGADAETQYF
TRBV20-1,TRBJ1-2,CSATRQGFRDGYTF
TRBV30,TRBJ1-6,CAWSPAPSPLHF
TRBV5-1,TRBJ2-3,CASSRTTGRDGTDTQYF
TRBV15,TRBJ2-7,CATTRDRAVYEQYF
TRBV5-1,TRBJ2-6,CASSSWGQGANVLTF
TRBV27,TRBJ1-4,CASSPRARREEKLFF